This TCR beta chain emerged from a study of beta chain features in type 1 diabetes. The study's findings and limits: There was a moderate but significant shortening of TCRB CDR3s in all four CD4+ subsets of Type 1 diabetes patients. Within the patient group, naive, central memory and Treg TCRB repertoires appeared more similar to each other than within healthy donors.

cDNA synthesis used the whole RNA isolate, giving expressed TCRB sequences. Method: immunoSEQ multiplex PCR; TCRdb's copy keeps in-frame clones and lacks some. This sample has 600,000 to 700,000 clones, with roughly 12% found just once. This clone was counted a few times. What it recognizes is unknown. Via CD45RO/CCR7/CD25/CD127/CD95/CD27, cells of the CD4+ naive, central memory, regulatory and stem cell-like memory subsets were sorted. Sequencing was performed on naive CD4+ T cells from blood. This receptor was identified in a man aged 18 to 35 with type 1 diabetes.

CDR3 sequence reads: CASSQRDYLSYEQYF. In nucleotides, the CDR3 is TGTGCCAGCAGCCAAAGGGACTACCTTTCCTACGAGCAGTACTTC. This rearrangement joins TRBV14 to TRBJ2-7; 7 bases map to TRBD2. Unmatched junction bases numbered 5, after V lost 2 bases and J lost 1 base. The germline V gene encodes CDR1 SGHDN and CDR2 FVKESK. There are 15 residues in the CDR3.